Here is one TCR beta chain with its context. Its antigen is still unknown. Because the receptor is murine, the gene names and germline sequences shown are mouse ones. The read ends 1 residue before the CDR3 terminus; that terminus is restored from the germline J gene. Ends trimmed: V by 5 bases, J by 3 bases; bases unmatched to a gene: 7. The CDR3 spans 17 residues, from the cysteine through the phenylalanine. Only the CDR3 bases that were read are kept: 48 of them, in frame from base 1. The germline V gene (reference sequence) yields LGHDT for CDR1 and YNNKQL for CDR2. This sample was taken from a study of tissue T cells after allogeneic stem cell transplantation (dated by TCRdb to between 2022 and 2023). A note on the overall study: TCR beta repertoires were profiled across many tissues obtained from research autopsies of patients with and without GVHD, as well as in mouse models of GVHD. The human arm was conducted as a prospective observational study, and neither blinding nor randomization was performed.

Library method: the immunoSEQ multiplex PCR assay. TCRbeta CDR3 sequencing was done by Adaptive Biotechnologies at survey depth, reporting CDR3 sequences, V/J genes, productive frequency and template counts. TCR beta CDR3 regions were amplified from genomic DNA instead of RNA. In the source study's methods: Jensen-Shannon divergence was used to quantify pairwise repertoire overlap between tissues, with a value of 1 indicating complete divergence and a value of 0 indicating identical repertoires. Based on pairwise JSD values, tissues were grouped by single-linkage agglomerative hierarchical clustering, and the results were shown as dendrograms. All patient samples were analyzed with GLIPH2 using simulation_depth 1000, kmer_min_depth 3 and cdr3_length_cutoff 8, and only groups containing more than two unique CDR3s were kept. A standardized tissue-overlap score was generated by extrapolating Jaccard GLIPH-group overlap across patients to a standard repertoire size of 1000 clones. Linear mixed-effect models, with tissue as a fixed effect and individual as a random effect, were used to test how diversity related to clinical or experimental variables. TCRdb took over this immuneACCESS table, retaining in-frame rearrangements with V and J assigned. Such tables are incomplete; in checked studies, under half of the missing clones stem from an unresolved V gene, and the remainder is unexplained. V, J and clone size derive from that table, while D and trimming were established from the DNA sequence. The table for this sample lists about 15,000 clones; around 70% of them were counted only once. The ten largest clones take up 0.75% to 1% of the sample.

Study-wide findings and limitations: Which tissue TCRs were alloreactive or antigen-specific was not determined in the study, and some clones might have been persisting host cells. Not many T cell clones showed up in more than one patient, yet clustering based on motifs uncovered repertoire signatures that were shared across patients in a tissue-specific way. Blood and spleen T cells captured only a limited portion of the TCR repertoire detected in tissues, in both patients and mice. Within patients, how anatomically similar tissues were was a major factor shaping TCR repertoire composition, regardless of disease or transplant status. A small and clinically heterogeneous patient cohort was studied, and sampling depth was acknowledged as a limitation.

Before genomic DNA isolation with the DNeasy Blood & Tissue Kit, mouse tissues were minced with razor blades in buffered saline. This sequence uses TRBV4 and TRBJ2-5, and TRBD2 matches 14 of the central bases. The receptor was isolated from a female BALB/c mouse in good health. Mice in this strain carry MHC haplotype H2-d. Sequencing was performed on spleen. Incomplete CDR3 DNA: TGTGCCAGCAGCCCAGGGACTGGGGGGGCGCGACAAGACACCCAGTAC. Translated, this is CASSPGTGGARQDTQY. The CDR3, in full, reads CASSPGTGGARQDTQYF.